These 30 T cell receptor beta chains originate from one sample sequenced in a study of T cells in Graves' hyperthyroidism and ophthalmopathy (dated by TCRdb to the late 2010s). Library construction relied on multiplex PCR. The sequencer listed for this sample is Illumina HiSeq 2000. Amplification of TCR beta CDR3 regions was carried out from RNA transcripts. The TCR CDR3 was subjected to a first round of RT-PCR using the HTBI primer set and the Qiagen OneStep RT-PCR kit. TCRdb cleaned the public reads at Q25 with fastp, built clones with MiXCR and kept in-frame beta chains. Each entry merges the rows of one CDR3 protein and shows their most common DNA and genes. The sample table holds hundreds of thousands of distinct CDR3 sequences, of which roughly 14% were seen once. Jointly, the top ten make up over 12% of the sample. Material: blood. The receptors come from a woman aged 18-30 years with Graves' hyperthyroidism.

In its sample, this clonotype was seen many times. V and J are TRBV6-2 or TRBV6-3 and TRBJ2-1; 8 bases are a match to TRBD2. V lost 5 bases, J lost 10 bases, and 10 bases stayed unmatched. This CDR3 comprises 14 residues. Germline assignment: CDR1 MNHEY and CDR2 SVGEGT. The CDR3 bases are TGTGCCAGCAGTCGGGACTTCGGGGGGGCCGAGCAGTTCTTC. This codes for CASSRDFGGAEQFF.

Ten or more counts support this clonotype. The V gene is TRBV2, the J gene TRBJ1-1; 7 bases match TRBD1. The CDR3 runs to 11 residues. V was clipped by 3 bases and J by 8 bases; unmatched bases: 0. In germline, CDR1 is SNHLY, CDR2 FYNNEI. The CDR3 DNA sequence: TGTGCCAGCAGTGAGGACAGGGAAGCTTTCTTT. Translating gives CASSEDREAFF.

The chain recombines TRBV10-2 with TRBJ2-7, with unresolved D. The CDR3 is made up of 16 amino acids. V dropped 2 bases and J dropped 3 bases, with 17 bases sitting between them. Germline loops: CDR1 WSHSY, CDR2 SAAADI. The DNA of the CDR3 is TGCGCCAGCAGTGAGATTTTGGGCATTATTATCTACGAGCAGTACTTC. Translating it yields CASSEILGIIIYEQYF.

The V and J genes are TRBV2 and TRBJ1-5; possibly TRBD1 for D (6 bases). This CDR3 comprises 15 residues. The ends were cut back, 7 bases at V and 2 bases at J, with 15 bases in the middle. Germline CDR1 and CDR2: SNHLY and FYNNEI. Here the CDR3 DNA reads TGTGCCAGCACCGGAGGGGGGTGGGGCAATCAGCCCCAGCATTTT. It codes for CASTGGGWGNQPQHF.

In regard to this clonotype: A much larger clone lies one base from this, so it may be a read error. The CDR3: CASSYSERTGIYSYTF. The CDR3 region has the DNA TGTGCCAGCAGTTACTCGGAGCGGACAGGGATTTATAGCTACACCTTC. V gene TRBV6-2 or TRBV6-3 combines with J gene TRBJ1-2, with TRBD1 matching over 8 bases. The CDR3 spans 16 residues. CDR1 is MNHEY and CDR2 is SVGEGT in the germline V gene. With 0 bases clipped from V and 9 bases from J, the junction kept 12 bases outside the gene matches.

The sample holds a few counts of this clonotype. The chain recombines TRBV4-1 with TRBJ2-1, with D perhaps being TRBD1 or TRBD2 (5 bases each). V lost 2 bases and J lost 0, with 14 bases in between. CDR3 size: 17 residues. Germline CDR1 MGHRA, CDR2 YSYEKL. This CDR3 is CASSQFGRGSSYNEQFF. DNA for the CDR3: TGCGCCAGCAGCCAATTCGGACGGGGCAGCTCCTACAATGAGCAGTTCTTC.

The V call is TRBV10-2, the J call TRBJ1-2; possibly TRBD1 for D (5 bases). Germline V lookup: CDR1 WSHSY, CDR2 SAAADI. Trimming cost V 2 bases and J 8 bases, with 18 bases left between them. The CDR3 covers 15 residues. CDR3 region: CASSENPGVADGYTF. The CDR3 DNA sequence: TGCGCCAGCAGTGAGAACCCGGGGGTTGCGGACGGCTACACCTTC.

The chain couples TRBV15 to TRBJ1-1; 7 bases align to TRBD1. The CDR3 is 16 residues long. J lost 4 bases, V lost 1 base, and 9 bases had no gene match. Germline V lookup: CDR1 LNHNV, CDR2 YYDKDF (reference sequence). The CDR3 reads CATSRGLLRGGTEAFF. The CDR3 bases are TGTGCCACCAGCAGAGGCCTCCTCAGGGGGGGCACTGAAGCTTTCTTT.

This clonotype came up many times. CDR3: CASSLTLIAGGGEQYF. Written as DNA, the CDR3 is TGTGCCAGCAGTTTAACCCTAATAGCGGGAGGGGGCGAGCAGTACTTC. The rearrangement links TRBV27 to TRBJ2-7, with 11 bases identical to TRBD2. The CDR3 contains 16 residues. With 2 bases clipped from V and 6 bases from J, the junction kept 9 bases outside the gene matches. Per the germline V gene, CDR1 is MNHEY and CDR2 is SMNVEV (reference sequence).

There are many counts of this clonotype. The CDR3 sequence is CASSLGTGAGSPLHF. The CDR3 nucleotides are TGTGCCAGCAGTTTGGGTACAGGGGCCGGTTCACCCCTCCACTTT. The J gene is TRBJ1-6, the V gene TRBV6-1, with 7 bases that match TRBD1. V shed 5 bases, J shed 9 bases, and the junction held 10 bases outside the gene matches. Germline CDR1 reads MNHNS; CDR2 reads SASEGT. The CDR3 covers 15 residues.

This clonotype was recorded at least ten times. The chain combines TRBV6-1 with TRBJ2-2; 8 positions match TRBD1. This CDR3 has 13 amino acids. Germline CDR1 is MNHNS and CDR2 is SASEGT. The V segment lost 6 bases and the J segment 6 bases; nucleotides outside the gene matches: 3. The CDR3 sequence: CASRGQGPGELFF. For the CDR3, the DNA is TGTGCCAGCAGAGGACAGGGTCCCGGGGAGCTGTTTTTT.

This clonotype was observed at least ten times. The chain couples TRBV5-1 to TRBJ2-7; TRBD2 aligns across 8 bases. This CDR3 contains 16 residues. Germline CDR1 SGHRS, CDR2 YFSETQ. V was clipped by 1 base and J by 2 bases; unmatched bases: 8. The CDR3 reads CASSLLLSGGAYEQYF. DNA of the CDR3: TGCGCCAGCAGCTTGCTTTTAAGCGGGGGAGCCTACGAGCAGTACTTC.

V and J are TRBV6-1 and TRBJ2-3; D is unresolved. Trimming took off 6 bases at V and 11 bases at J, with 21 bases between the two ends. The CDR3 consists of 14 residues. Germline V lookup: CDR1 MNHNS, CDR2 SASEGT. CDR3 region: CASSSDWPHSRQYF. The DNA for the CDR3 is TGTGCCAGCAGCTCCGATTGGCCCCACAGTAGGCAGTATTTT.

This clonotype was picked up a small number of times. The junction and the germline gene differ at one end; a read error may be behind it. The V gene is TRBV7-7, the J gene TRBJ2-1; 8 bases map to TRBD2. The length of the CDR3 is 16 residues. CDR1 is SSHAT, CDR2 FNYEAQ, per germline (reference sequence). The CDR3 DNA reads as TGTGCTAGCAGCCACGGGGTTAGCGGGGACTACAATGAGCAGTTCTTC. It translates to CASSHGVSGDYNEQFF. The whole variable domain, remainder taken from reference TRBV7-7 and TRBJ2-1, is GAGVSQSPRYKVTKRGQDVTLRCDPISSHATLYWYQQALGQGPEFLTYFNYEAQPDKSGLPSDRFSAERPEGSISTLTIQRTEQRDSAMYRCASSHGVSGDYNEQFFGPGTRLTVL.

This clonotype was seen repeatedly, ten times or more. V is TRBV11-2 and J is TRBJ2-5, with 9 bases lining up with TRBD1. The CDR3 consists of 15 residues. With 6 bases clipped from V and 5 bases from J, the junction kept 10 bases outside the gene matches. CDR1 is SGHAT, CDR2 FQNNGV, per germline. CDR3 nucleotide sequence: TGTGCCAGCAGTCGAACAGGGGGCTATACGGAGACCCAGTACTTC. Residues: CASSRTGGYTETQYF.

This clonotype was detected ten times or more. V gene TRBV20-1 combines with J gene TRBJ2-7, with 13 positions matching TRBD2. CDR3 size: 17 residues. Germline CDR1 and CDR2: DFQATT and SNEGSKA (reference sequence). V was clipped by 6 bases and J by 6 bases; unmatched bases: 17. The CDR3 loop is CSAKLAGGPNPSFEQYF. CDR3 coding DNA: TGCAGTGCAAAACTAGCGGGAGGGCCGAATCCCTCTTTCGAGCAGTACTTC.

In its sample, this clonotype was seen a few times. The V call is TRBV20-1, the J call TRBJ1-2, with 7 bases matching TRBD1. In germline, CDR1 is DFQATT, CDR2 SNEGSKA (reference sequence). The CDR3 has 13 residues. V lost 5 bases to trimming and J lost 4 bases; unmatched junction nucleotides: 7. The CDR3 loop is CSAPRGTVYGYTF. CDR3 nucleotides: TGCAGTGCTCCGAGGGGGACAGTCTATGGCTACACCTTC.

This clonotype was seen at least ten times. The rearrangement links TRBV27 to TRBJ2-3; D gene uncertain. Trimming pared 2 bases from V and 0 bases from J, leaving 12 bases between. This CDR3 has 16 amino acids. Germline values: CDR1 MNHEY, CDR2 SMNVEV (reference sequence). CDR3 DNA sequence: TGTGCCAGCAGTTTACTTGCGGCAACTAGCACAGATACGCAGTATTTT. It translates to CASSLLAATSTDTQYF.

This clonotype showed up many times. This chain uses TRBV15 with TRBJ1-2; TRBD1 aligns across 7 bases. Germline lookup yields CDR1 LNHNV and CDR2 YYDKDF (reference sequence). This CDR3 is built from 15 residues. V was pared by 1 base and J by 0 bases, with 2 bases of the junction left unmatched. The CDR3 here is CATSRAGQANYGYTF. DNA for the CDR3: TGTGCCACCAGCAGAGCAGGACAGGCTAACTATGGCTACACCTTC. The full variable domain, rest sourced from reference TRBV15 and TRBJ1-2, is DAMVIQNPRYQVTQFGKPVTLSCSQTLNHNVMYWYQQKSSQAPKLLFHYYDKDFNNEADTPDNFQSRRPNTSFCFLDIRSPGLGDTAMYLCATSRAGQANYGYTFGSGTRLTVV.

The V call is TRBV27, the J call TRBJ1-3, with D perhaps TRBD1 (5 bases). V gave up 2 bases and J gave up 0 bases, with 8 bases separating them. This CDR3 spans 15 amino acids. CDR1 is MNHEY and CDR2 is SMNVEV in the germline V gene (reference sequence). The CDR3 sequence is CASSLGAPSGNTIYF. CDR3 bases: TGTGCCAGCAGTTTAGGGGCCCCCTCTGGAAACACCATATATTTT.

There are many counts of this clonotype. J is TRBJ2-1 and V is TRBV20-1; a weak D match, TRBD1 (6 bases). Between the trimmed V and J ends, which lost 6 bases and 8 bases, there was a span of 20 bases. Germline V gives CDR1 DFQATT, CDR2 SNEGSKA (reference sequence). The CDR3 runs to 14 residues. The CDR3 DNA sequence: TGCAGTGCCTACTCCGGGACAAATAGCCATGAGCAGTTCTTC. Protein: CSAYSGTNSHEQFF.

This clonotype appeared a few times. The V gene is TRBV18, the J gene TRBJ2-3, with D possibly being TRBD2 (5 bases). The CDR3 is made up of 16 amino acids. Trimming cost V 3 bases and J 2 bases, with 15 bases left between them. Germline lookup yields CDR1 KGHSH and CDR2 LQKENI. The CDR3, as DNA: TGTGCCAGCTCACCCCTCCCGATCGGGGTCACAGATACGCAGTATTTT. This codes for CASSPLPIGVTDTQYF.

The sample holds many counts of this clonotype. The CDR3 protein is CATPRSGSTNEKLFF. The CDR3 region has the DNA TGTGCCACCCCTCGGTCGGGCAGTACTAATGAAAAACTGTTTTTT. The chain is built from TRBV5-8 and TRBJ1-4; D call uncertain. The V gene's germline CDR1 is SGHTS and CDR2 YDEGEE. The CDR3 runs to 15 residues. V was pared by 9 bases and J by 2 bases, with 17 bases between.

This clonotype was seen ten or more times. The chain joins TRBV2 to TRBJ2-5; TRBD2 agrees at 11 bases. The J segment lost 5 bases and the V segment lost 6 bases, leaving 8 bases of the junction unmatched. Looked up from germline, CDR1 is SNHLY and CDR2 is FYNNEI. This CDR3 comprises 15 residues. In DNA, the CDR3 is TGTGCCAGCAGAGCGGGACTAGCGGACGGGGAGACCCAGTACTTC. This sequence encodes CASRAGLADGETQYF.

This clonotype has ten or more counts. The chain has TRBV20-1 and TRBJ2-7, with D hard to call. Germline loops: CDR1 DFQATT, CDR2 SNEGSKA (reference sequence). The CDR3 spans 11 residues. The V and J ends lost 0 bases and 6 bases respectively, with 6 bases between them. CDR3 sequence reads: CSARDFPEQYF. The CDR3 DNA reads as TGCAGTGCTAGAGATTTTCCCGAGCAGTACTTC.

Ten or more counts support this clonotype. The V gene is TRBV28, the J gene TRBJ2-1; possibly TRBD2 for D (6 bases). V was shortened by 7 bases and J by 0 bases, with 13 bases between the two germline ends. This CDR3 is built from 15 residues. CDR1 and CDR2 from the germline V gene are MDHEN and SYDVKM. The CDR3 DNA reads as TGTGCCAGCATCGTAGACGGGGGCTCCTACAATGAGCAGTTCTTC. Translation gives CASIVDGGSYNEQFF.

Comment on this clonotype: At one boundary the junction diverges from the germline segment, which might be a read error. This chain joins TRBV2 and TRBJ2-3; 9 bases are shared with TRBD2. Germline CDR1 and CDR2: SNHLY and FYNNEI. There are 16 residues in the CDR3. The CDR3 DNA follows: TGTGCCAGCAGTAGTACTAGCGGGTCGTACACAGATACACAGTATTTT. It translates to CASSSTSGSYTDTQYF. Full variable domain (rest looked up from reference TRBV2 and TRBJ2-3): EPEVTQTPSHQVTQMGQEVILRCVPISNHLYFYWYRQILGQKVEFLVSFYNNEISEKSEIFDDQFSVERPDGSNFTLKIRSTKLEDSAMYFCASSSTSGSYTDTQYFGPGTRLTVL.

This clonotype appeared many times. J is TRBJ1-1 and V is TRBV5-1; 9 nucleotides line up with TRBD1. CDR3 length: 17 residues. In germline, CDR1 is SGHRS, CDR2 YFSETQ. The trim removed 2 bases at V and 0 bases at J, leaving 8 bases unmatched. CDR3 residues: CASSFSRQGVMNTEAFF. The CDR3 bases are TGCGCCAGCAGCTTTTCTAGACAGGGGGTCATGAACACTGAAGCTTTCTTT.

Notes on this clonotype: Just one base apart from a much larger clone, this may be a read error. As DNA, the CDR3 is TGTGCCATCAGTGGGTCGTTCAGGGGTCACCAGCCCCAGCATTTT. The encoded protein is CAISGSFRGHQPQHF. The V and J genes are TRBV10-3 and TRBJ1-5; a weak D match, TRBD1 (6 bases). The CDR3 totals 15 residues. Germline-derived CDR1 and CDR2 are ENHRY and SYGVKD. Trimming removed 4 bases at V and 7 bases at J, with 17 bases between.

This clonotype was counted at least ten times. The chain carries TRBV20-1 and TRBJ1-1; no firm D call. Germline V gives CDR1 DFQATT, CDR2 SNEGSKA (reference sequence). Trimming shortened V by 6 bases and J by 0 bases, and 5 bases separated the two germline ends. The CDR3 runs 11 residues. In nucleotides, the CDR3 is TGCAGTGCACAGATGAACACTGAAGCTTTCTTT. It yields the protein CSAQMNTEAFF.